This record covers a single T cell receptor beta chain. What it binds is unknown. These data come from a study of beta chain features in type 1 diabetes. All of the isolated RNA was reverse transcribed, so expressed TCRB transcripts were sequenced. TCRdb's table, derived via immunoSEQ multiplex PCR, lists solely in-frame clones and lacks some. The sample lists 310,000 or so clones, 15% occurring once. General observations from the study: In all four CD4+ subsets, TCRB CDR3 length was significantly, moderately reduced in type 1 diabetes.

V was clipped by 5 bases and J by 6 bases; unmatched bases: 16. The CDR3 runs 16 residues. From germline, CDR1 is SGHTA and CDR2 FQGNSA. V is TRBV7-2 and J is TRBJ2-7; 7 bases map to TRBD2. The TCR originated in a man between 18 and 35 years old with type 1 diabetes. Sequencing used naive CD4+ T cells from blood. The CDR3 sequence: CASSMTGGGAHGEQYF. In DNA, the CDR3 is TGTGCCAGCAGCATGACCGGGGGAGGGGCCCATGGCGAGCAGTACTTC.